These 7 T cell receptor beta chains were all obtained from the same sample, sequenced in a study of blood T cell repertoires in COVID-19. Sequenced by immunoSEQ multiplex PCR; TCRdb stores in-frame clones only, minus some. The table lists some 100,000 clones, roughly nine tenths of them singletons. What was sequenced was peripheral blood. All receptors derive from a human donor in a cohort sampled during active COVID-19.

The chain has TRBV6-5 and TRBJ2-7; possibly TRBD1 for D (6 bases). Germline V lookup: CDR1 MNHEY, CDR2 SVGAGI. V shed 6 bases and J shed 2 bases, with 14 bases lying between them. The CDR3 extends over 14 amino acids. The CDR3: CASRNTGFPYEQYF. The DNA for the CDR3 is TGTGCCAGCAGGAATACAGGGTTCCCCTACGAGCAGTACTTC.

This clone was counted only a few times. The rearrangement joins TRBV28 to TRBJ2-7, with D tentatively TRBD2 (7 bases). Germline CDR1 is MDHEN and CDR2 is SYDVKM. The CDR3 contains 13 residues. Trimming took off 7 bases at V and 3 bases at J, with 13 bases between the two ends. CDR3 sequence (DNA): TGTGCCAGCATTAGAGGGGGGGACTACGAGCAGTACTTC. Residues: CASIRGGDYEQYF.

The chain has TRBV5-1 and TRBJ1-2; 7 bases fit TRBD1. J lost 0 bases, V lost 0 bases, and 8 bases had no gene match. Looked up from germline, CDR1 is SGHRS and CDR2 is YFSETQ. The CDR3 extends over 17 amino acids. CDR3 residues: CASSLARTGQANYGYTF. The CDR3 DNA reads as TGCGCCAGCAGCTTGGCCCGAACCGGACAGGCTAACTATGGCTACACCTTC.

The chain combines TRBV28 with TRBJ1-1; possible D gene TRBD1, 6 bases. The CDR3 length is 15 residues. Germline values: CDR1 MDHEN, CDR2 SYDVKM. Trimming removed 0 bases at V and 0 bases at J, with 8 bases between. The CDR3 coding sequence is TGTGCCAGCAGTTTATGGAGGACAGTGAACACTGAAGCTTTCTTT. It codes for CASSLWRTVNTEAFF.

The chain carries TRBV15 and TRBJ2-5; 9 bases agree with TRBD1. The junction had 13 bases not matched to a gene; V was cut back by 0 bases and J by 5 bases. The CDR3 consists of 18 residues. CDR1 is LNHNV, CDR2 YYDKDF, per germline (reference sequence). CDR3 sequence (DNA): TGTGCCACCAGCAGAGATCCCCCGGACAGGGGAAGGGCGGAGACCCAGTACTTC. Protein product: CATSRDPPDRGRAETQYF.

This rearrangement joins TRBV5-4 to TRBJ2-3, with a tentative D call TRBD2 (6 bases). The CDR3 is 16 residues long. Trimming stripped 4 bases from V and 0 bases from J, with 15 bases between. From germline, CDR1 is SGHNT and CDR2 YYREEE (reference sequence). CDR3: CASSRLGGSSTDTQYF. CDR3 sequence (DNA): TGTGCCAGCAGCCGGTTGGGAGGTTCTAGCACAGATACGCAGTATTTT. Combining the CDR3 with reference TRBV5-4 and TRBJ2-3 gives the whole variable domain ETGVTQSPTHLIKTRGQQVTLRCSSQSGHNTVSWYQQALGQGPQFIFQYYREEENGRGNFPPRFSGLQFPNYSSELNVNALELDDSALYLCASSRLGGSSTDTQYFGPGTRLTVL.

This sequence joins TRBV10-1 and TRBJ2-5; TRBD2 agrees at 11 bases. V was clipped by 3 bases and J by 1 base; unmatched bases: 4. This CDR3 is built from 16 residues. Germline CDR1 reads WNHNN; CDR2 reads SYGVQD (reference sequence). CDR3: CASSEIAGGPQETQYF. CDR3 bases: TGCGCCAGCAGTGAAATAGCGGGGGGGCCCCAAGAGACCCAGTACTTC.